These 25 T cell receptor beta chains share one sample of origin, sequenced in a study of graft-versus-host responses after intestinal transplantation (dated by TCRdb to 2020 to 2022). Dithiothreitol, EDTA incubations and collagenase D digestion were used to isolate intraepithelial and lamina propria lymphocytes from graft specimens. The library relied on the immunoSEQ multiplex PCR assay. TCRdb re-hosts the immuneACCESS table, in-frame sequences only. Its copies lack some clones; in the studies checked, an unresolved V gene accounts for under half of them, and the cause for the rest is not known. The table for this sample lists around 13,000 clones; around 69% of them were counted only once. Roughly 7.2% of the sample is taken by the ten largest. The source material was ileum tissue, sampled 16 days after intestinal transplant. These receptors originate from a human patient who received an intestinal transplant, so some T cells may come from the graft donor.

The chain links TRBV6-1 to TRBJ2-1, with D possibly being TRBD1 (5 bases). The CDR3 runs 13 residues. Per germline, CDR1 MNHNS and CDR2 SASEGT. Trimming stripped 5 bases from V and 13 bases from J, with 18 bases between. The CDR3 loop is CASSYGQGGSQFF. The CDR3 DNA is TGTGCCAGCAGTTATGGGCAGGGTGGGTCCCAGTTCTTC.

The CDR3 loop reads CASSYGSFGSPLHF. The CDR3 DNA is TGTGCCAGCAGTTACGGGAGCTTCGGTTCACCCCTCCACTTT. This chain uses TRBV6-5 with TRBJ1-6; no reliable D call. CDR3 length: 14 amino acids. Germline values: CDR1 MNHEY, CDR2 SVGAGI. Trimming took 2 bases from V and 9 from J, leaving 11 bases between them.

The chain is built from TRBV10-2 and TRBJ2-1; weak D call: TRBD1 (5 bases). The V gene lost 8 bases and the J gene lost 8 bases, with 13 bases spanning the gap. The germline gives CDR1 WSHSY, CDR2 SAAADI. CDR3 length: 12 amino acids. CDR3 in DNA: TGCGCCAGCCTCCTGGGGCAGGATGAGCAGTTCTTC. Protein sequence: CASLLGQDEQFF.

This sequence joins TRBV10-2 and TRBJ1-1; possibly TRBD1 for D (5 bases). The ends were cut back, 0 bases at V and 1 base at J, with 18 bases in the middle. CDR1 and CDR2 from the germline V gene are WSHSY and SAAADI. This CDR3 is 18 amino acids long. In DNA form, the CDR3 reads TGCGCCAGCAGTGAGTCGATAAGTGGACACCGGCAGAACACTGAAGCTTTCTTT. Its protein product is CASSESISGHRQNTEAFF.

This clone has a handful of counts. J is TRBJ2-5 and V is TRBV2, with 7 nucleotides matching TRBD1. Germline assignment: CDR1 SNHLY and CDR2 FYNNEI. The CDR3 consists of 12 residues. V lost 5 bases and J lost 7; bases outside the gene matches: 4. CDR3 region: CASSRDSRTQYF. For the CDR3, the DNA is TGTGCCAGCAGTCGGGACAGCCGGACCCAGTACTTC.

This clone was counted only a few times. This chain joins TRBV4-1 and TRBJ2-2; TRBD2 is a possible D gene (6 bases). This CDR3 has 16 residues. Trimming cost V 2 bases and J 5 bases, with 15 bases left between them. The germline V gene has CDR1 MGHRA and CDR2 YSYEKL. In DNA, the CDR3 is TGCGCCAGCAGCCAAACACCTTGGGCGGGAACCGGGGAGCTGTTTTTT. It translates to CASSQTPWAGTGELFF.

The J gene is TRBJ2-3, the V gene TRBV11-3; TRBD1 matches 8 bases. Per germline, CDR1 SGHNT and CDR2 YENEEA. V was pared by 5 bases and J by 6 bases, with 7 bases of the junction left unmatched. The CDR3 is made up of 14 amino acids. CDR3 in DNA: TGTGCCAGCAGCCCGCGGACAGGGCGGGATACGCAGTATTTT. This gives the protein CASSPRTGRDTQYF.

The chain joins TRBV11-2 to TRBJ1-1, with a weak D call TRBD1 (5 bases). In germline, CDR1 is SGHAT, CDR2 FQNNGV. CDR3 length: 16 amino acids. V was pared by 4 bases and J by 1 base, with 16 bases between. CDR3 residues: CASSSTAGTRNTEAFF. The CDR3 DNA is TGTGCCAGCAGCTCCACAGCGGGGACTAGGAACACTGAAGCTTTCTTT.

The chain has TRBV10-3 and TRBJ2-1, with 8 bases aligning to TRBD2. The CDR3 length is 16 residues. Germline CDR1 is ENHRY and CDR2 is SYGVKD. Trimming took 6 bases from V and 1 from J; bases not matched to a gene: 8. The CDR3 sequence is CAIRPSGGESYNEQFF. The CDR3, as DNA: TGTGCCATCAGACCGTCGGGGGGGGAATCCTACAATGAGCAGTTCTTC.

The J gene is TRBJ1-1, the V gene TRBV6-5; D might be TRBD1 (6 bases). This CDR3 has 12 amino acids. From germline, CDR1 is MNHEY and CDR2 SVGAGI. Trimming cost V 6 bases and J 5 bases, with 10 bases left between them. In DNA, the CDR3 is TGTGCCAGCAGGGAGGGGGGGACTGAAGCTTTCTTT. Its translation is CASREGGTEAFF.

The chain couples TRBV7-8 to TRBJ2-2; D call uncertain. Germline V CDR1 and CDR2: SGHVS, FQNEAQ. V was shortened by 5 bases and J by 8 bases, with 21 bases between the two germline ends. The length of the CDR3 is 16 residues. The CDR3 loop is CASSPSPGSTIGELFF. The DNA for the CDR3 is TGTGCCAGCAGCCCCTCGCCCGGGTCCACCATAGGGGAGCTGTTTTTT. The full variable domain, its missing parts supplied by reference TRBV7-8 and TRBJ2-2, is GAGVSQSPRYKVAKRGQDVALRCDPISGHVSLFWYQQALGQGPEFLTYFQNEAQLDKSGLPSDRFFAERPEGSVSTLKIQRTQQEDSAVYLCASSPSPGSTIGELFFGEGSRLTVL.

With regard to this clone: A much larger clone lies a single base off, so this may be a read error. The chain joins TRBV27 to TRBJ1-1; D is uncertain. With 6 bases removed from V and 5 bases from J, the gap between germline ends came to 10 bases. Germline V CDR1 and CDR2: MNHEY, SMNVEV (reference sequence). The CDR3 totals 12 residues. The CDR3 bases are TGTGCCAGCAGGGAGGGAGGGACTGAAGCTTTCTTT. Residues: CASREGGTEAFF.

The gene calls are TRBV4-3 and TRBJ1-1; D is possibly TRBD1 (6 bases). The germline V and J ends were trimmed by 1 base and 6 bases, with 15 bases remaining between them. CDR1 LGHNA and CDR2 YSLEER come from the germline V gene. The CDR3 is 15 amino acids. The CDR3 nucleotides read TGCGCCAGCAGCCAAGTCGACAGGTCTGGCGCTGAAGCTTTCTTT. It codes for CASSQVDRSGAEAFF.

This rearrangement joins TRBV14 to TRBJ2-7, with TRBD1 as a possible D gene (6 bases). V shed 1 base and J shed 9 bases, with 19 bases lying between them. Looked up from germline, CDR1 is SGHDN and CDR2 is FVKESK. The CDR3 runs to 15 residues. The CDR3 reads CASSQVQGLPSGQYF. The CDR3, as DNA: TGTGCCAGCAGCCAAGTCCAGGGGCTACCTTCCGGGCAGTACTTC.

The CDR3 DNA reads as TGTGCCACCAGCAGGACTAGCGGGGGGGCAGATACGCAGTATTTT. Protein product: CATSRTSGGADTQYF. The chain combines TRBV15 with TRBJ2-3; TRBD2 matches 14 bases. This CDR3 spans 15 amino acids. Per germline, CDR1 LNHNV and CDR2 YYDKDF (reference sequence). The V gene end was trimmed by 3 bases and the J gene end by 4 bases; junction bases not matched to a gene: 0.

The chain combines TRBV5-1 with TRBJ2-5; 9 bases are shared with TRBD1. CDR1 is SGHRS and CDR2 is YFSETQ in the germline V gene. V lost 1 base, J lost 2 bases, and 6 bases stayed unmatched. The CDR3 consists of 16 residues. The CDR3 DNA is TGCGCCAGCAGCTTGACCCTGGACAGGGGACAAGAGACCCAGTACTTC. This sequence encodes CASSLTLDRGQETQYF.

This rearrangement joins TRBV10-3 to TRBJ2-1; 9 bases fit TRBD2. The CDR3 covers 16 residues. Trimming removed 2 bases from V and 4 bases from J; junction bases left unmatched: 6. Looked up from germline, CDR1 is ENHRY and CDR2 is SYGVKD. CDR3 in amino acids: CAISERGAGGYNEQFF. The CDR3 DNA follows: TGTGCCATCAGTGAGAGGGGGGCGGGAGGGTACAATGAGCAGTTCTTC.

CDR3: CASSKVGGSGEQYF. The CDR3, as DNA: TGTGCCAGCAGCAAAGTGGGAGGGTCAGGGGAGCAGTACTTC. V is TRBV21-1 and J is TRBJ2-7; the DNA was not compared with TRBD2, the D call given in the table. TRBV21-1 is a listed pseudogene. This CDR3 comprises 14 residues.

This clone appeared a single time. The chain is built from TRBV7-9 and TRBJ2-3, with TRBD2 matching over 8 bases. V lost 4 bases and J lost 1; bases outside the gene matches: 13. The CDR3 contains 18 residues. Germline CDR1 reads SEHNR; CDR2 reads FQNEAQ (reference sequence). CDR3 residues: CASSSPRTGAGGTDTQYF. The CDR3 DNA follows: TGTGCCAGCAGCTCCCCCCGTACGGGAGCGGGGGGCACAGATACGCAGTATTTT.

The J gene is TRBJ2-1, the V gene TRBV6-5; D is undetermined. CDR3 length equals 13 residues. Germline CDR1 reads MNHEY; CDR2 reads SVGAGI. Trimming shortened V by 0 bases and J by 6 bases, and 6 bases separated the two germline ends. CDR3 residues: CASSYSASNEQFF. For the CDR3, the DNA is TGTGCCAGCAGTTACTCAGCATCCAATGAGCAGTTCTTC.

The rearrangement links TRBV4-1 to TRBJ2-1; D gene unclear. Germline V gene lookup returns CDR1 MGHRA and CDR2 YSYEKL. CDR3 size: 14 residues. Trimming stripped 4 bases from V and 6 bases from J, with 13 bases between. In nucleotides, the CDR3 is TGCGCCAGCAGCCCCGCACCTAGTCTCAATGAGCAGTTCTTC. It translates to CASSPAPSLNEQFF.

The CDR3 protein is CARSPTSGANTGELFF. The CDR3 region has the DNA TGTGCCAGAAGTCCGACTAGCGGGGCGAACACCGGGGAGCTGTTTTTT. The gene calls are TRBV5-3 and TRBJ2-2; 11 bases fit TRBD2. TRBV5-3 counts as an open reading frame of uncertain function. The V segment lost 5 bases and the J segment 0 bases; nucleotides outside the gene matches: 3. CDR3 size: 16 residues.

The V call is TRBV6-5, the J call TRBJ1-3; 8 bases agree with TRBD1. Per germline, CDR1 MNHEY and CDR2 SVGAGI. The V and J ends lost 8 bases and 6 bases, in that order; junction bases with no gene match: 12. The CDR3 extends over 15 amino acids. CDR3 coding DNA: TGTGCCAGCTCCTTCGGACAGGGCGCGAAAAACACCATATATTTT. Translation: CASSFGQGAKNTIYF.

The V gene is TRBV6-1, the J gene TRBJ2-7, with D unclear. Trimming shortened V by 8 bases and J by 0 bases, and 11 bases separated the two germline ends. There are 13 residues in the CDR3. Germline-derived CDR1 and CDR2 are MNHNS and SASEGT. This CDR3 is CASCPTLSYEQYF. Written as DNA, the CDR3 is TGTGCCAGCTGCCCGACACTCTCCTACGAGCAGTACTTC.

This clone has a handful of counts. This rearrangement joins TRBV5-1 to TRBJ2-7; TRBD2 agrees at 10 bases. The length of the CDR3 is 15 residues. Germline CDR1 and CDR2: SGHRS and YFSETQ. J lost 4 bases, V lost 0 bases, and 4 bases had no gene match. CDR3 DNA: TGCGCCAGCAGCTTGGCACTAGCGGGAAGGTACGAGCAGTACTTC. Encoded protein: CASSLALAGRYEQYF. The full variable domain, completed using reference TRBV5-1 and TRBJ2-7, is KAGVTQTPRYLIKTRGQQVTLSCSPISGHRSVSWYQQTPGQGLQFLFEYFSETQRNKGNFPGRFSGRQFSNSRSEMNVSTLELGDSALYLCASSLALAGRYEQYFGPGTRLTVT.